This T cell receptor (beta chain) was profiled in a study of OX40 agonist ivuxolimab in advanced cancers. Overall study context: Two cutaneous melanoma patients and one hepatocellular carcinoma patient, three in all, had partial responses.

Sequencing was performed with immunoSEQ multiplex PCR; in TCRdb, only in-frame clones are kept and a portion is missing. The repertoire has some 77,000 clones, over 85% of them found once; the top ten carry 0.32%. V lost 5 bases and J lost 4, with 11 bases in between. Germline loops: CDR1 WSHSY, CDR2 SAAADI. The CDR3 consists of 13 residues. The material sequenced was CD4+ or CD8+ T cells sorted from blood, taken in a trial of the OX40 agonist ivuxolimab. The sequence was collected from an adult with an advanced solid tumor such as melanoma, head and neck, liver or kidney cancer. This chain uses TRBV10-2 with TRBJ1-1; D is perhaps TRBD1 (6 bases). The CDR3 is CASSSQGSTEAFF. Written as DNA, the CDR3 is TGCGCCAGCAGTTCCCAGGGGAGCACTGAAGCTTTCTTT.